This T cell receptor (beta chain) came from a study of blood T cell repertoires in COVID-19 (dated by TCRdb to 2018 to 2021). For context, the study as a whole: Collaborator samples came from the United States, Italy and Spain and covered acute and convalescent phases of COVID-19. The prospective study material was composed of cDNA or gDNA derived from T cells, B-cell-depleted T cells, or PBMCs. Deeply sampled blood TCRbeta repertoires from subjects exposed to, actively infected with, or recovered from COVID-19 were included in the dataset. A freely available public database, intended as a resource for researchers studying the immune response to SARS-CoV-2, is where the repertoires were released. The samples were drawn from two sources: the first 160 participants of the ongoing ImmuneRACE study, and approximately 1,300 subjects contributed by 6 global collaborators. Nearly every sample came with metadata listing a de-identified subject ID, COVID-19 status, age in years and sex. Where available, HLA class I and class II types were taken from metadata supplied by the sample provider and were not determined by assay-based typing.

TCRbeta CDR3 regions were amplified from genomic DNA by means of the immunoSEQ Assay, a bias-controlled multiplex PCR. The authors' analysis ran thus. Within the assay, amplification of reference gene primers was used to estimate how many nucleated cells each sample contained. Sequence reads were collapsed and filtered to measure the absolute abundance of every unique TCRbeta CDR3 rearrangement. Productive Simpson clonality was computed per sample as the square root of Simpson's diversity index over productive rearrangements. Not all clones reach the TCRdb copy of this immuneACCESS table, which keeps in-frame sequences only. Checked studies attribute under half of the gap to unresolved V genes and leave the rest unexplained. The DNA was the basis for D and trimming; V, J and clone size are from that table. In all, the sample holds under 45,000 clones, and approximately 90% of those were seen once. The ten largest account for 23% of the sample.

Germline trimming amounts to 2 bases on V and 1 base on J, with 4 as the count of junction bases outside the gene matches. Spanning cysteine to phenylalanine, the CDR3 consists of 15 amino acids. The CDR3 DNA has 45 bases and is translated from base 1. The germline V gene sets CDR1 to MGHRA and CDR2 to YSYEKL. Collaborating institutions collected whole blood in K2EDTA tubes following their own protocols. For TCRbeta analysis, collaborators shipped samples in one of three forms: frozen whole blood, isolated PBMCs, or DNA extracted from either of those sample types. The paper as a whole reports these results and caveats: How much clinical and demographic metadata was included differed by source and by participant, and the metadata was provided uncurated.

Comments on this clone: Its antigen is currently not known. No base quality information exists; no much larger clone differs at one position.

The specimen sequenced was peripheral blood. The chain links TRBV4-1 with TRBJ1-1; 7 junctional bases match TRBD1. This clonotype originated in a woman over 75 in a cohort sampled during active or convalescent COVID-19. The DNA reads as follows: TGCGCCAGCAGCCAATTCCACAGGGGGAACACTGAAGCTTTCTTT. It translates as CASSQFHRGNTEAFF.